Below, 9 T cell receptor beta chains from the same sample are listed, as sequenced in a study of cytomegalovirus exposure and HLA in healthy donors. The PCR was carried out with 60 Vbeta primers and 13 Jbeta primers. Assay used: immunoSEQ multiplex PCR; TCRdb lists only in-frame clones, some missing. The data contain 250,000 or so clones, approximately 91% of them seen just once; the ten biggest clones take up 1.5% to 2%. What was sequenced was PBMCs. The origin of the receptors is a girl aged 2 to 9 in good health and CMV-seronegative.

V gene TRBV5-4 combines with J gene TRBJ1-1; 10 bases line up with TRBD1. Per germline, CDR1 SGHNT and CDR2 YYREEE (reference sequence). The CDR3 consists of 16 residues. Unmatched junction bases numbered 9, after V lost 7 bases and J lost 0 bases. The chain's CDR3 is CASGGRTGGLNTEAFF. CDR3 sequence (DNA): TGTGCCAGCGGGGGGCGGACAGGGGGATTGAACACTGAAGCTTTCTTT.

This chain joins TRBV6-5 and TRBJ1-2; 8 bases are a match to TRBD1. V lost 5 bases to trimming and J lost 4 bases; unmatched junction nucleotides: 9. From germline, CDR1 is MNHEY and CDR2 SVGAGI. The CDR3 contains 15 residues. This CDR3 reads CASSISQGDVYGYTF. The CDR3 DNA reads as TGTGCCAGCAGTATATCACAGGGGGATGTCTATGGCTACACCTTC.

The genes are TRBV6-1 and TRBJ1-4; TRBD1 matches 8 bases. Germline V gene data show CDR1 as MNHNS and CDR2 as SASEGT. V dropped 4 bases and J dropped 0; count of bases not matched to a gene: 7. The CDR3 contains 17 residues. DNA of the CDR3: TGTGCCAGCAGTGTCAGGGGGCTAGGCGCAACTAATGAAAAACTGTTTTTT. This sequence encodes CASSVRGLGATNEKLFF.

This rearrangement joins TRBV10-2 to TRBJ2-1; 8 bases line up with TRBD2. Trimming took 7 bases from V and 5 from J; bases not matched to a gene: 1. The CDR3 runs to 12 residues. From germline, CDR1 is WSHSY and CDR2 SAAADI. For the CDR3, the DNA is TGCGCCAGCAAACTAGCGGACAATGAGCAGTTCTTC. Translated, it gives CASKLADNEQFF.

The V and J genes are TRBV10-3 and TRBJ2-7, with D tentatively TRBD2 (5 bases). The CDR3 has 14 residues. The germline gives CDR1 ENHRY, CDR2 SYGVKD. V gave up 4 bases and J gave up 0 bases, with 10 bases separating them. In DNA, the CDR3 is TGTGCCATCAGTGGGACGGGGTTCTCCTACGAGCAGTACTTC. It encodes CAISGTGFSYEQYF.

This chain joins TRBV18 and TRBJ2-5, with 9 bases aligning to TRBD2. CDR3 size: 13 residues. Germline CDR1 and CDR2: KGHSH and LQKENI. J was trimmed by 5 bases and V by 6 bases; bases with no gene match: 4. CDR3 residues: CASSAGGPETQYF. In nucleotides, the CDR3 is TGTGCCAGCTCGGCGGGGGGGCCGGAGACCCAGTACTTC.

The gene calls are TRBV6-5 and TRBJ1-1; D is perhaps TRBD1 (6 bases). The CDR3 consists of 16 residues. V lost 4 bases and J lost 1, with 16 bases in between. Germline V gives CDR1 MNHEY, CDR2 SVGAGI. CDR3 nucleotides: TGTGCCAGCAGTTTTCTGAGTGGGACAACGAACACTGAAGCTTTCTTT. Translated, it gives CASSFLSGTTNTEAFF.

The J gene is TRBJ1-1, the V gene TRBV2, with TRBD1 as a possible D gene (6 bases). The CDR3 is made up of 14 amino acids. Trimming pared 5 bases from V and 4 bases from J, leaving 14 bases between. Looked up from germline, CDR1 is SNHLY and CDR2 is FYNNEI. The CDR3 bases are TGTGCCAGCAGTAAGCAGACAGGATCCACTGAAGCTTTCTTT. Its protein is CASSKQTGSTEAFF. Together with reference TRBV2 and TRBJ1-1, the CDR3 gives the full variable domain: EPEVTQTPSHQVTQMGQEVILRCVPISNHLYFYWYRQILGQKVEFLVSFYNNEISEKSEIFDDQFSVERPDGSNFTLKIRSTKLEDSAMYFCASSKQTGSTEAFFGQGTRLTVV.

The chain has TRBV19 and TRBJ1-1, with 8 bases that match TRBD1. This CDR3 has 17 residues. The V and J ends lost 2 bases and 3 bases, in that order; junction bases with no gene match: 11. Per the germline V gene, CDR1 is LNHDA and CDR2 is SQIVND (reference sequence). The CDR3 nucleotides read TGTGCCAGTAGTATACCGGATCACAGGGGGAGGGACACTGAAGCTTTCTTT. Translating gives CASSIPDHRGRDTEAFF.